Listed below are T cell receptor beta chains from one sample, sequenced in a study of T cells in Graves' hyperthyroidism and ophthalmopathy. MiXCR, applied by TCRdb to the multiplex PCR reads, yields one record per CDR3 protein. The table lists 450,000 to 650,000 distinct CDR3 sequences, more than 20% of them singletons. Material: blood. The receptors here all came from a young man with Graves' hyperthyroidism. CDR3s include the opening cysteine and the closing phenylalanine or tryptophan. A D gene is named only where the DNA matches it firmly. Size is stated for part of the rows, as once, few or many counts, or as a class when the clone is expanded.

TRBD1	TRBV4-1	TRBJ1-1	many	TGCGCCAGCAGCCAAGAGGAGTACGGACAGGTTGTAGATGGTGAAGCTTTCTTT	CASSQEEYGQVVDGEAFF
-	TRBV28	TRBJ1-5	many	TGTGCCAGCAGTGCGAGGGCAGGTCAGCCCCAGCATTTT	CASSARAGQPQHF
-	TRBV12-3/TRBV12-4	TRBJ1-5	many	TGTGCCAGCAGTTTCAAGGGTTGGGTTCAGCCCCAGCATTTT	CASSFKGWVQPQHF
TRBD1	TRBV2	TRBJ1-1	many	TGTGCCAGCGGCAGGGGGCTTGAAGCTTTCTTT	CASGRGLEAFF
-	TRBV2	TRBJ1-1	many	TGTGCCAGCTCTGTCCGGGGCGTGACTGAAGCTTTCTTT	CASSVRGVTEAFF
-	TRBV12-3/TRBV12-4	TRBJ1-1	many	TGTGCCAGCATACGACAGCTGAACACTGAAGCTTTCTTT	CASIRQLNTEAFF
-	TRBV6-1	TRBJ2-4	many	TGTGCCAGCAGTGAAGCTCTGGAGGGAAACATTCAGTACTTC	CASSEALEGNIQYF
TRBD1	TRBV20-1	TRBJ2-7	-	TGCAGTGCGTCCGGGACAGGGTACGAGCAGTACTTC	CSASGTGYEQYF
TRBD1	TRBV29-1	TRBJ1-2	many	TGCAGCGTTCCAGTCCGCAGGGGGCGCGGCTACACCTTC	CSVPVRRGRGYTF
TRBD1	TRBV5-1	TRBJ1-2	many	TGCGCCAGCAGCTTCGGGACAGGGGGCGCCTATGGCTACACCTTC	CASSFGTGGAYGYTF
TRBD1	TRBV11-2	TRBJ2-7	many	TGTGCCAGCAGCTTAGTGTCAGGGGGCAAGTACGAGCAGTACTTC	CASSLVSGGKYEQYF